This TCR beta chain was retrieved from a study of cytomegalovirus exposure and HLA in healthy donors. General study findings and limits: Most TCR sequences were uncommon, yet certain public TCRs appeared in many donors. Highest at DRB1 and lowest at HLA-C, TCR association rates differed among HLA loci in a later analysis.

Trimming stripped 2 bases from V and 0 bases from J, with 16 bases between. Germline V gene data show CDR1 as SEHNR and CDR2 as FQNEAQ (reference sequence). The CDR3 consists of 18 residues. Researchers ran the PCR with 60 Vbeta and 13 Jbeta primers. Sequencing used immunoSEQ multiplex PCR; TCRdb keeps in-frame clones, though not all of them. This sample carries 250,000 to 350,000 clones, more than 80% of them seen once, and the ten largest clones take around 3.7%. Worth noting for this clone: The antigen is not known.

The TCR was taken from a man aged 35 to 55 in good health and CMV-seropositive. The rearrangement links TRBV7-9 to TRBJ1-4; possibly TRBD1 for D (5 bases). The sample was PBMCs. CDR3 nucleotides: TGTGCCAGCAGCTTAATTGGGGCAGGCTTGGCAACTAATGAAAAACTGTTTTTT. This sequence encodes CASSLIGAGLATNEKLFF.